What follows are 29 T cell receptor beta chains derived from one specimen sequenced in a study of blood T cell repertoires in COVID-19. TCRdb's table, derived via immunoSEQ multiplex PCR, lists solely in-frame clones and lacks some. The sample includes under 350,000 clones, about nine tenths of them seen just once. The sequenced material came from peripheral blood. Every receptor here comes from a woman aged 25-40 years with COVID-19, enrolled during active disease.

V usage is TRBV7-9 and J usage is TRBJ2-1, with 9 bases lining up with TRBD2. Per the germline V gene, CDR1 is SEHNR and CDR2 is FQNEAQ (reference sequence). V gave up 5 bases and J gave up 6 bases; unmatched junction bases: 14. The CDR3 spans 17 residues. For the CDR3, the DNA is TGTGCCAGCAGCGATGGAGGGGATGCGGGACTAGCCAATGAGCAGTTCTTC. This gives the protein CASSDGGDAGLANEQFF.

This chain connects TRBV2 to TRBJ2-7, with TRBD1 matching 7 bases. V dropped 6 bases and J dropped 8; count of bases not matched to a gene: 16. In germline, CDR1 is SNHLY, CDR2 FYNNEI. The CDR3 is 15 amino acids. CDR3 amino acids: CASSTGTALPTKQYF. For the CDR3, the DNA is TGTGCCAGCAGCACCGGGACAGCCCTTCCTACGAAGCAGTACTTC. Full variable domain (missing parts from reference TRBV2 and TRBJ2-7): EPEVTQTPSHQVTQMGQEVILRCVPISNHLYFYWYRQILGQKVEFLVSFYNNEISEKSEIFDDQFSVERPDGSNFTLKIRSTKLEDSAMYFCASSTGTALPTKQYFGPGTRLTVT.

This chain uses TRBV6-2 or TRBV6-3 with TRBJ2-1, with 10 bases that match TRBD2. V lost 0 bases, J lost 0 bases, and 5 bases stayed unmatched. This CDR3 has 18 amino acids. Germline V gene sequence: CDR1 MNHEY, CDR2 SVGEGT. CDR3 loop: CASSYSSGRARSYNEQFF. CDR3 nucleotide sequence: TGTGCCAGCAGTTACTCCAGCGGGAGGGCCCGCTCCTACAATGAGCAGTTCTTC.

The V call is TRBV3-1 (or the pseudogene TRBV3-2), the J call TRBJ2-4, with D uncertain. V lost 1 base and J 0 bases, leaving 10 bases between the germline ends. The CDR3 is made up of 16 amino acids. Germline V gene data show CDR1 as LGHDT and CDR2 as YNNKEL (reference sequence). The CDR3 nucleotides read TGTGCCAGCAGCCAAGGGCTACTACTAGCCAAAAACATTCAGTACTTC. It yields the protein CASSQGLLLAKNIQYF.

This clone was detected only once. The chain joins TRBV30 to TRBJ1-1; D is undetermined. Trimming took 1 base from V and 8 from J, leaving 17 bases between them. CDR3 size: 14 residues. Germline V gene data show CDR1 as GTSNPN and CDR2 as SVGIG (reference sequence). The CDR3 DNA sequence: TGTGCCTGGAGTGACCCCTTTGACCAGAGGGAAGCTTTCTTT. Translating gives CAWSDPFDQREAFF.

J is TRBJ2-3 and V is TRBV24-1; D gene ambiguous. CDR3 length: 16 residues. Trimming cost V 3 bases and J 2 bases, with 14 bases left between them. Germline CDR1 KGHDR, CDR2 SFDVKD. The CDR3 DNA is TGTGCCACCAGTGATCCGACGGGTCGGCTCACAGATACGCAGTATTTT. Translated, it gives CATSDPTGRLTDTQYF.

The chain uses TRBV7-6 and TRBJ2-1; 7 bases fit TRBD1. The trim removed 4 bases at V and 2 bases at J, leaving 5 bases unmatched. This CDR3 contains 15 residues. Germline assignment: CDR1 SGHVS and CDR2 FNYEAQ. The DNA for the CDR3 is TGTGCCAGCAGCTCAGGGGACAGAACCTACAATGAGCAGTTCTTC. It translates to CASSSGDRTYNEQFF.

The chain is built from TRBV4-1 and TRBJ2-7, with TRBD2 identical over 11 bases. The CDR3 runs to 15 residues. V gave up 3 bases and J gave up 3 bases; unmatched junction bases: 4. Germline V CDR1 and CDR2: MGHRA, YSYEKL. CDR3 DNA: TGCGCCAGCAGCCAGACTAGCGGGATCCTCTACGAGCAGTACTTC. It yields the protein CASSQTSGILYEQYF.

This clone was seen just once. The chain couples TRBV24-1 to TRBJ2-1; 8 nucleotides agree with TRBD1. The CDR3 has 15 amino acids. The J segment lost 6 bases and the V segment lost 3 bases, leaving 6 bases of the junction unmatched. Per the germline V gene, CDR1 is KGHDR and CDR2 is SFDVKD. CDR3 nucleotides: TGTGCCACCAGTGATCCCGGGACAGGTATCAATGAGCAGTTCTTC. This sequence encodes CATSDPGTGINEQFF.

This chain links TRBV10-1 with TRBJ2-2, with TRBD2 matching 9 bases. This CDR3 contains 15 residues. Germline V lookup: CDR1 WNHNN, CDR2 SYGVQD (reference sequence). Losses at the gene ends were 1 base for V and 4 bases for J; bases not matched to a gene: 1. CDR3 loop: CASSEWREGTGELFF. Here the CDR3 DNA reads TGCGCCAGCAGTGAGTGGCGGGAGGGCACCGGGGAGCTGTTTTTT.

This chain joins TRBV28 and TRBJ1-1; TRBD1 is a possible D gene (6 bases). Trimming took off 6 bases at V and 2 bases at J, with 16 bases between the two ends. The CDR3 totals 15 residues. Germline V lookup: CDR1 MDHEN, CDR2 SYDVKM. CDR3 sequence: CASSLSGQINTEAFF. CDR3 bases: TGTGCCAGCAGCCTAAGTGGACAGATAAACACTGAAGCTTTCTTT. Full variable domain (missing parts from reference TRBV28 and TRBJ1-1): DVKVTQSSRYLVKRTGEKVFLECVQDMDHENMFWYRQDPGLGLRLIYFSYDVKMKEKGDIPEGYSVSREKKERFSLILESASTNQTSMYLCASSLSGQINTEAFFGQGTRLTVV.

The V gene is TRBV20-1, the J gene TRBJ2-3; D is possibly TRBD2 (6 bases). Germline V gene lookup returns CDR1 DFQATT and CDR2 SNEGSKA (reference sequence). The CDR3 covers 18 residues. V gave up 3 bases and J gave up 4 bases, with 26 bases separating them. CDR3 sequence: CSASWPIRRAVLADTQYF. The CDR3 DNA reads TGCAGTGCTAGTTGGCCAATCCGGAGGGCCGTTCTCGCAGATACGCAGTATTTT.

CDR3 sequence: CASSVASSGIYKFF. The CDR3 coding sequence is TGTGCCAGCAGCGTAGCTTCTAGCGGGATATATAAGTTCTTC. The rearrangement links TRBV9 to TRBJ2-1; 9 bases match TRBD2. The CDR3 runs to 14 residues. Germline lookup yields CDR1 SGDLS and CDR2 YYNGEE. The V gene end was trimmed by 0 bases and the J gene end by 14 bases; junction bases not matched to a gene: 9.

This sequence joins TRBV28 and TRBJ1-6; no clear D. V was cut by 7 bases and J by 5 bases, with 3 bases left in between. Germline V gives CDR1 MDHEN, CDR2 SYDVKM. The CDR3 length is 11 residues. The CDR3 sequence: CASTDNSPLHF. For the CDR3, the DNA is TGTGCCAGCACCGATAATTCACCCCTCCACTTT.

The rearrangement links TRBV5-4 to TRBJ1-1, with D uncertain. CDR3 size: 16 residues. The germline V and J ends were trimmed by 4 bases and 4 bases, with 20 bases remaining between them. Germline loops: CDR1 SGHNT, CDR2 YYREEE (reference sequence). In DNA form, the CDR3 reads TGTGCCAGCAGCCTGGAGCGGGAGTTCATTGGCACTGAAGCTTTCTTT. Amino acid sequence: CASSLEREFIGTEAFF.

V usage is TRBV6-5 and J usage is TRBJ2-7; D ambiguous. Trimming cost V 10 bases and J 3 bases, with 10 bases left between them. From germline, CDR1 is MNHEY and CDR2 SVGAGI. The CDR3 loop spans 11 amino acids. The CDR3 DNA sequence: TGTGCCACACAGTCCCTCTACGAGCAGTACTTC. Protein: CATQSLYEQYF.

The rearrangement uses TRBV27 and TRBJ2-7, with D perhaps TRBD1 (6 bases). Germline-derived CDR1 and CDR2 are MNHEY and SMNVEV (reference sequence). The CDR3 is 11 residues long. V gave up 5 bases and J gave up 4 bases, with 6 bases separating them. CDR3 DNA: TGTGCCAGCAGTAGGGGGTACGAGCAGTACTTC. Its protein product is CASSRGYEQYF.

The chain combines TRBV7-9 with TRBJ2-1, with 8 bases matching TRBD2. V shed 5 bases, J shed 7 bases, and the junction held 22 bases outside the gene matches. Germline values: CDR1 SEHNR, CDR2 FQNEAQ (reference sequence). This CDR3 region has 19 residues. The CDR3 DNA is TGTGCCAGCAGCCCCTCAGGGGTTCAGCCGGGAGGGGTGTCGAATGAGCAGTTCTTC. It codes for CASSPSGVQPGGVSNEQFF.

V gene TRBV10-3 combines with J gene TRBJ1-2, with 9 bases aligning to TRBD1. The CDR3 covers 14 residues. V was pared by 6 bases and J by 4 bases, with 6 bases of the junction left unmatched. Looked up from germline, CDR1 is ENHRY and CDR2 is SYGVKD. In DNA, the CDR3 is TGTGCCATCAGCCCGACAGGGGGGATCTATGGCTACACCTTC. This encodes CAISPTGGIYGYTF.

The rearrangement joins TRBV6-5 to TRBJ2-7; D not resolved. V was shortened by 8 bases and J by 0 bases, with 11 bases between the two germline ends. From germline, CDR1 is MNHEY and CDR2 SVGAGI. CDR3 length: 13 residues. CDR3 sequence (DNA): TGTGCCAGCCGAAGCGCTAGCTCCTACGAGCAGTACTTC. Translating gives CASRSASSYEQYF.

This clone occurred a few times. The V and J genes are TRBV6-4 and TRBJ2-5; 9 bases map to TRBD2. The germline gives CDR1 MRHNA, CDR2 SNTAGT. The length of the CDR3 is 15 residues. With V trimmed by 3 bases and J by 5 bases, 7 bases remained unmatched. The CDR3 loop reads CASSESAGGGETQYF. The CDR3 DNA follows: TGTGCCAGCAGTGAATCAGCGGGAGGTGGGGAGACCCAGTACTTC.

This clone was picked up one time. This chain uses TRBV3-1 (or the pseudogene TRBV3-2) with TRBJ2-3, with 15 bases aligning to TRBD2. V gave up 4 bases and J gave up 6 bases; unmatched junction bases: 5. This CDR3 spans 16 amino acids. The germline gives CDR1 LGHDT, CDR2 YNNKEL (reference sequence). CDR3 region: CASSPRTSGRGDTQYF. The CDR3 DNA reads as TGTGCCAGCAGCCCGAGGACTAGCGGGAGGGGCGATACGCAGTATTTT.

The rearrangement links TRBV19 to TRBJ2-7; tentatively, D is TRBD2 (6 bases). CDR1 LNHDA and CDR2 SQIVND come from the germline V gene (reference sequence). The CDR3 is made up of 15 amino acids. Trimming removed 3 bases from V and 1 base from J, with 13 bases in between. As DNA, the CDR3 is TGTGCCAGTAGTATGTTAGCGGCGAGGTCCTACGAGCAGTACTTC. Translation gives CASSMLAARSYEQYF.

The rearrangement uses TRBV10-2 and TRBJ2-7; TRBD2 matches 7 bases. The germline V gene encodes CDR1 WSHSY and CDR2 SAAADI. The J segment lost 3 bases and the V segment lost 10 bases, leaving 18 bases of the junction unmatched. This CDR3 contains 16 residues. CDR3 in amino acids: CATYDRGISGFYEQYF. Here the CDR3 DNA reads TGCGCCACTTATGATCGGGGGATTAGCGGGTTCTACGAGCAGTACTTC.

This chain joins TRBV28 and TRBJ1-5, with a possible D match to TRBD1 (5 bases). The CDR3 contains 18 residues. V was pared by 2 bases and J by 0 bases, with 17 bases between. Germline CDR1 reads MDHEN; CDR2 reads SYDVKM. The DNA of the CDR3 is TGTGCCAGCAGTTTAGACAGAGGAGTGGGGTATAGCAATCAGCCCCAGCATTTT. Encoded protein: CASSLDRGVGYSNQPQHF. The full variable domain, rest sourced from reference TRBV28 and TRBJ1-5, is DVKVTQSSRYLVKRTGEKVFLECVQDMDHENMFWYRQDPGLGLRLIYFSYDVKMKEKGDIPEGYSVSREKKERFSLILESASTNQTSMYLCASSLDRGVGYSNQPQHFGDGTRLSIL.

V usage is TRBV30 and J usage is TRBJ1-2; D may be TRBD1 (5 bases). Germline V lookup: CDR1 GTSNPN, CDR2 SVGIG (reference sequence). Trimming took off 0 bases at V and 4 bases at J, with 12 bases between the two ends. There are 14 residues in the CDR3. This CDR3 is CAWSVDSLSYGYTF. CDR3 in DNA: TGTGCCTGGAGTGTAGACAGCCTGTCCTATGGCTACACCTTC.

The rearrangement uses TRBV6-6 and TRBJ2-2; D not certain. This CDR3 is 16 amino acids long. Germline V gives CDR1 MNHNY, CDR2 SVGAGI (reference sequence). V lost 0 bases, J lost 0 bases, and 8 bases lay in between. CDR3 bases: TGTGCCAGCAGTTACTCGAGGCGGTCGAACACCGGGGAGCTGTTTTTT. It specifies CASSYSRRSNTGELFF.

This rearrangement joins TRBV6-1 to TRBJ1-5; 7 nucleotides align to TRBD1. CDR1 and CDR2 from the germline V gene are MNHNS and SASEGT. This CDR3 has 13 residues. The V and J ends lost 3 bases and 7 bases, in that order; junction bases with no gene match: 3. The CDR3 sequence: CASSETGKQPQHF. The CDR3, as DNA: TGTGCCAGCAGTGAGACAGGGAAGCAGCCCCAGCATTTT.

Only one count was recorded for this clone. The V gene is TRBV6-5, the J gene TRBJ2-1; 9 positions match TRBD2. J gave up 4 bases and V 2 bases, and 6 bases lay outside the gene matches. The germline gives CDR1 MNHEY, CDR2 SVGAGI. This CDR3 spans 16 amino acids. Here the CDR3 DNA reads TGTGCCAGCAGTTACCGACTAGCGGAGATTTACAATGAGCAGTTCTTC. Amino acid sequence: CASSYRLAEIYNEQFF.